This TCR beta chain was observed in a study of T cell responses to AZD1222 COVID-19 vaccine. Background on the study: Pooling covered second doses at about 4 or about 12 weeks. Whole-study findings and limits: Baseline testing showed seropositivity in only a handful of AZD1222 recipients. In all cases, repertoires were sampled only after the peak T cell response.

Germline loops: CDR1 SGHDT, CDR2 YYEEEE. The CDR3 is made up of 14 amino acids. Trimming shortened V by 2 bases and J by 4 bases, and 9 bases separated the two germline ends. Details on this clone: What it recognizes is unknown.

The table came from immunoSEQ multiplex PCR; TCRdb's copy has only in-frame clones and leaves some out. The table shows tens of thousands of clones, with 85% occurring only once. J is TRBJ1-4 and V is TRBV5-6; no clear D. Sequences were derived from peripheral blood, sampled on day 0 of AZD1222 vaccination. The origin of this receptor is an adult in good health. CDR3 residues: CASSLKQNNEKLFF. CDR3 DNA: TGTGCCAGCAGCTTAAAACAAAATAATGAAAAACTGTTTTTT.